The 19 T cell receptor beta chains in this list originate from one sample, sequenced in a study of cytomegalovirus exposure and HLA in healthy donors (dated by TCRdb to about 2017). The method was the immunoSEQ multiplex PCR assay. In TCRdb, the immuneACCESS table is reduced to in-frame sequences with V and J assigned. These tables do not hold every clone; where another copy was compared, an unresolved V gene accounts for under half, and the others remain unexplained. The sample table shows about 130,000 clones, and around 94% are seen once. Less than 1.5% of the sample is held by the ten biggest clonotypes. The sequencing input was PBMCs. Receptors were obtained from a woman aged 18 to 35 in good health and CMV-seronegative.

CDR3 sequence reads: CASAITPDEQFF. Here the CDR3 DNA reads TGTGCCAGCGCCATAACGCCAGATGAGCAGTTCTTC. The rearrangement uses TRBV28 and TRBJ2-1; D unclear. This CDR3 spans 12 amino acids. Trimming left V 8 bases short and J 8 bases short, with 13 bases between. CDR1 and CDR2 from the germline V gene are MDHEN and SYDVKM.

The gene calls are TRBV28 and TRBJ2-6; possible D gene TRBD2, 5 bases. The CDR3 contains 14 residues. V dropped 10 bases and J dropped 4 bases, with 14 bases sitting between them. Germline CDR1 and CDR2: MDHEN and SYDVKM. CDR3: CATERWVGANVLTF. CDR3 nucleotides: TGTGCCACCGAGCGGTGGGTAGGGGCCAACGTCCTGACTTTC. The whole variable domain, filled in from reference TRBV28 and TRBJ2-6, reads DVKVTQSSRYLVKRTGEKVFLECVQDMDHENMFWYRQDPGLGLRLIYFSYDVKMKEKGDIPEGYSVSREKKERFSLILESASTNQTSMYLCATERWVGANVLTFGAGSRLTVL.

The rearrangement uses TRBV6-1 and TRBJ2-3; TRBD2 agrees at 8 bases. Germline-derived CDR1 and CDR2 are MNHNS and SASEGT. V lost 1 base, J lost 3 bases, and 6 bases stayed unmatched. CDR3 length equals 16 residues. The CDR3 region is CASSEGAGGGTDTQYF. The DNA for the CDR3 is TGTGCCAGCAGTGAAGGGGCGGGAGGTGGGACAGATACGCAGTATTTT.

V usage is TRBV7-9 and J usage is TRBJ2-1; TRBD2 matches 13 bases. The CDR3 has 18 amino acids. The V and J ends lost 4 bases and 3 bases, in that order; junction bases with no gene match: 9. Germline CDR1 and CDR2: SEHNR and FQNEAQ (reference sequence). The CDR3 here is CASSSTRTSGSYYNEQFF. In DNA form, the CDR3 reads TGTGCCAGCAGCTCCACAAGGACTAGCGGGAGTTACTACAATGAGCAGTTCTTC.

The chain has TRBV2 and TRBJ2-1, with D hard to call. Germline V lookup: CDR1 SNHLY, CDR2 FYNNEI. This CDR3 has 11 residues. V lost 7 bases, J lost 6 bases, and 7 bases lay in between. The CDR3 reads CASTGSNEQFF. For the CDR3, the DNA is TGTGCCAGCACAGGTTCCAATGAGCAGTTCTTC.

This chain connects TRBV29-1 to TRBJ2-7; weak D call: TRBD2 (6 bases). V lost 7 bases, J lost 3 bases, and 10 bases lay in between. Per germline, CDR1 SQVTM and CDR2 ANQGSEA. This CDR3 comprises 11 residues. DNA for the CDR3: TGCAGCGCTAGGAGGGGCTACGAGCAGTACTTC. This sequence encodes CSARRGYEQYF.

The chain joins TRBV19 to TRBJ1-4, with D possibly being TRBD1 (6 bases). Germline lookup yields CDR1 LNHDA and CDR2 SQIVND (reference sequence). The CDR3 has 15 amino acids. The ends were cut back, 5 bases at V and 7 bases at J, with 17 bases in the middle. As DNA, the CDR3 is TGTGCCAGTAGTCCCTACAGGGAAGGAGGTGAAAAACTGTTTTTT. Its protein product is CASSPYREGGEKLFF.

V usage is TRBV7-6 and J usage is TRBJ2-1; TRBD2 is a possible D gene (7 bases). V lost 2 bases and J 10 bases, leaving 12 bases between the germline ends. Looked up from germline, CDR1 is SGHVS and CDR2 is FNYEAQ. This CDR3 has 13 amino acids. CDR3 nucleotide sequence: TGTGCCAGCAGCTTATCAGGGGAGGGGGAGCAGTTCTTC. This translates into CASSLSGEGEQFF.

The CDR3: CASSQDMASANYGYTF. The CDR3 DNA sequence: TGCGCCAGCAGCCAAGACATGGCATCAGCTAACTATGGCTACACCTTC. The J gene is TRBJ1-2, the V gene TRBV4-1, with D hard to call. This CDR3 region has 16 residues. The V and J ends lost 0 bases and 0 bases respectively, with 11 bases between them. CDR1 and CDR2 (germline): MGHRA, YSYEKL.

The CDR3 coding sequence is TGTGCCATCAGAGCGGGACTAGCGGTCTACAATGAGCAGTTCTTC. It is translated as CAIRAGLAVYNEQFF. This chain links TRBV10-3 with TRBJ2-1; 11 bases agree with TRBD2. Germline CDR1 ENHRY, CDR2 SYGVKD. CDR3 length: 15 residues. V gave up 6 bases and J gave up 3 bases; unmatched junction bases: 4.

The V and J genes are TRBV6-1 and TRBJ1-1; 7 bases agree with TRBD1. V gave up 2 bases and J gave up 5 bases; unmatched junction bases: 8. Germline lookup yields CDR1 MNHNS and CDR2 SASEGT. CDR3 size: 15 residues. Written as DNA, the CDR3 is TGTGCCAGCAGTGAAACTCCGGGACAGAGGACTGAAGCTTTCTTT. Protein product: CASSETPGQRTEAFF.

The rearrangement links TRBV19 to TRBJ1-3; 9 bases fit TRBD1. The CDR3 has 13 amino acids. Looked up from germline, CDR1 is LNHDA and CDR2 is SQIVND (reference sequence). The V and J ends lost 8 bases and 9 bases, in that order; junction bases with no gene match: 8. Here the CDR3 reads CASSDRGVGTIYF. The CDR3 DNA is TGTGCCAGTTCCGACAGGGGGGTCGGCACCATATATTTT.

The rearrangement joins TRBV28 to TRBJ1-5, with TRBD1 matching 11 bases. V was pared by 4 bases and J by 1 base, with 9 bases of the junction left unmatched. Germline V gives CDR1 MDHEN, CDR2 SYDVKM. The length of the CDR3 is 18 residues. This CDR3 is CASSSFGQGAKSNQPQHF. The CDR3 nucleotides read TGTGCCAGCAGTTCATTTGGACAGGGGGCCAAAAGCAATCAGCCCCAGCATTTT.

Notes on this clone: The sample carries other DNA sequences with the same CDR3. The V call is TRBV9, the J call TRBJ2-1; a weak D match, TRBD2 (6 bases). Germline CDR1 reads SGDLS; CDR2 reads YYNGEE. V lost 0 bases to trimming and J lost 6 bases, with 10 bases between them. The CDR3 totals 14 residues. The CDR3 nucleotides are TGTGCCAGCAGCGTAGAGATGGGACTCAATGAGCAGTTCTTC. Its protein is CASSVEMGLNEQFF. Full variable domain (remainder filled in from reference TRBV9 and TRBJ2-1): DSGVTQTPKHLITATGQRVTLRCSPRSGDLSVYWYQQSLDQGLQFLIQYYNGEERAKGNILERFSAQQFPDLHSELNLSSLELGDSALYFCASSVEMGLNEQFFGPGTRLTVL.

This chain links TRBV18 with TRBJ2-7; 7 positions match TRBD1. Germline assignment: CDR1 KGHSH and CDR2 LQKENI. Trimming cost V 4 bases and J 2 bases; bases outside gene matches: 8. This CDR3 is built from 15 residues. The CDR3 loop is CASSQLNDRAYEQYF. CDR3 nucleotides: TGTGCCAGCTCACAACTAAATGACAGGGCCTACGAGCAGTACTTC.

The CDR3 reads CASSDASEADTQYF. CDR3 nucleotides: TGTGCCAGCTCAGATGCGAGTGAGGCAGATACGCAGTATTTT. The chain recombines TRBV18 with TRBJ2-3; D is undetermined. V lost 5 bases, J lost 4 bases, and 13 bases lay in between. CDR1 is KGHSH and CDR2 is LQKENI in the germline V gene. This CDR3 contains 14 residues.

DNA of the CDR3: TGTGCCAGCAGGGCTAGCGGGAACAATGAGCAGTTCTTC. Translation: CASRASGNNEQFF. The chain uses TRBV9 and TRBJ2-1, with 9 bases fitting TRBD2. V lost 5 bases, J lost 5 bases, and 2 bases stayed unmatched. In germline, CDR1 is SGDLS, CDR2 YYNGEE. The CDR3 sequence is 13 residues long.

This clone was observed a single time. V usage is TRBV5-1 and J usage is TRBJ1-2; 10 bases fit TRBD1. The V segment lost 5 bases and the J segment 8 bases; nucleotides outside the gene matches: 12. The germline V gene has CDR1 SGHRS and CDR2 YFSETQ. The CDR3 is 15 amino acids. The CDR3 loop reads CASRSGTGVTEGYTF. The CDR3 DNA follows: TGCGCCAGCAGATCCGGGACAGGGGTAACGGAAGGCTACACCTTC. The whole variable domain, remainder taken from reference TRBV5-1 and TRBJ1-2, is KAGVTQTPRYLIKTRGQQVTLSCSPISGHRSVSWYQQTPGQGLQFLFEYFSETQRNKGNFPGRFSGRQFSNSRSEMNVSTLELGDSALYLCASRSGTGVTEGYTFGSGTRLTVV.

The J gene is TRBJ2-6, the V gene TRBV4-1; D may be TRBD1 (6 bases). The CDR3 is 18 amino acids. Germline CDR1 is MGHRA and CDR2 is YSYEKL. V lost 6 bases and J 0 bases, leaving 18 bases between the germline ends. CDR3 sequence: CASRLRDNPYSGANVLTF. The CDR3 DNA sequence: TGCGCCAGCAGACTCCGGGACAACCCTTACTCTGGGGCCAACGTCCTGACTTTC.